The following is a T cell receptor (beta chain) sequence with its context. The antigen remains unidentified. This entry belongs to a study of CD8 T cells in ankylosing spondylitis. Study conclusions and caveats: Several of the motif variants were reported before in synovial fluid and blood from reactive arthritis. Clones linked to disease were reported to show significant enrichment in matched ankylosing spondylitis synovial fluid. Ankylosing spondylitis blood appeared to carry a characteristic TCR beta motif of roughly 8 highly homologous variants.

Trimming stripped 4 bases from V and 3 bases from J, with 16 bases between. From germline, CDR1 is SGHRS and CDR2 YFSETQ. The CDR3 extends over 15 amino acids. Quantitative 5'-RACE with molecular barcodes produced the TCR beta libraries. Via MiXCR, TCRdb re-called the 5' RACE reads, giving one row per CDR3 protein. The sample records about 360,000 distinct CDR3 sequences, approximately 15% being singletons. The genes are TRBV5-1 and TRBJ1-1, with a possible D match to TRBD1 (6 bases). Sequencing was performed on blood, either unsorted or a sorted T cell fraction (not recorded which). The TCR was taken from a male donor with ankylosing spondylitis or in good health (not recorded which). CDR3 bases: TGCGCCAGCAGCCCCGGGGGGGCGGGTGACACTGAAGCTTTCTTT. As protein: CASSPGGAGDTEAFF.